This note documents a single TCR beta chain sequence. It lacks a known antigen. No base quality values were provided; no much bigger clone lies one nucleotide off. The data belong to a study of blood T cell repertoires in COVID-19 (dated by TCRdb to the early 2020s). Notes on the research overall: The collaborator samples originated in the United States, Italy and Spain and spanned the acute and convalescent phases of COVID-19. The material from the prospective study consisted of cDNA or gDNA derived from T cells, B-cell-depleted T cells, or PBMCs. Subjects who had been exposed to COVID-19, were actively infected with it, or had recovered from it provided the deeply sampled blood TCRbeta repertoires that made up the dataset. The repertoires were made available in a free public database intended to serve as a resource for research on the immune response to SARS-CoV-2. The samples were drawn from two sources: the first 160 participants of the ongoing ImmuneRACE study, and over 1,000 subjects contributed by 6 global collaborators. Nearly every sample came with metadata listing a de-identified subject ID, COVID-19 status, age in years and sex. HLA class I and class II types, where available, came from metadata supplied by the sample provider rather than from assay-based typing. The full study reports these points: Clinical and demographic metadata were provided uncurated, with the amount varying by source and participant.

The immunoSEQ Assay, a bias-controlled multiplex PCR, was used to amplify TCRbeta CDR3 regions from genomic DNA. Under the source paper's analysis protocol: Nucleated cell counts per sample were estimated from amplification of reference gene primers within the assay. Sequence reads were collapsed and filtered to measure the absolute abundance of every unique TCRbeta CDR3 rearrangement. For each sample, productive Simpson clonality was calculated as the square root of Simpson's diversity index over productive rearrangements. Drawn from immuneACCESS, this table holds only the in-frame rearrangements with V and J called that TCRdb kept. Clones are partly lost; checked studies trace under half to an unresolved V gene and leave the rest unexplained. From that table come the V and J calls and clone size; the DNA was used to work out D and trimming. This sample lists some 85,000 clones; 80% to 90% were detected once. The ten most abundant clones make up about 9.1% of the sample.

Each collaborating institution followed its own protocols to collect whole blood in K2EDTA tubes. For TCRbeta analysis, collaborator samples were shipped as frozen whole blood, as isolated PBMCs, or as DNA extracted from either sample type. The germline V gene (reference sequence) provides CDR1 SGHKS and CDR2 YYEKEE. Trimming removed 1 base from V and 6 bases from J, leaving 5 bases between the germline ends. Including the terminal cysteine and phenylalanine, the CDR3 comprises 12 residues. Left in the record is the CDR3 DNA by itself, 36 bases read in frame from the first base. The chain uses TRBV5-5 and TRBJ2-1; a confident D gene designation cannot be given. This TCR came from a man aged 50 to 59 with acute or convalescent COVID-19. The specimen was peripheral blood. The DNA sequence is TGTGCCAGCAGCTTGTTCAGCAATGAGCAGTTCTTC. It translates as CASSLFSNEQFF.